Listed below are T cell receptor beta chains from one sample, sequenced in a study of shared clonotypes between healthy human individuals. Generated by immunoSEQ multiplex PCR, the TCRdb table keeps only in-frame clones and is missing some. The sample consists of over 2,000,000 clones, roughly 95% of them appearing once. Source material: naive CD8+ T cells from PBMCs. Receptors were obtained from a young man in good health. Some clones in this sample may be carry-over from other donors' samples. CDR3s include the opening cysteine and the closing phenylalanine or tryptophan.

V	J	CDR3
TRBV27	TRBJ1-1	CASSRRHDTEAFF
TRBV28	TRBJ2-7	CASSPHRLASSYEQYF
TRBV27	TRBJ2-2	CASSPRDRRVGELFF
TRBV13	TRBJ2-7	CASSPGLEPYEQYF
TRBV7-6	TRBJ1-3	CASSLGGGGNTIYF
TRBV6-5	TRBJ1-2	CASSETEGVHGYTF
TRBV6-6	TRBJ2-2	CASHPGLTTLTGELFF
TRBV7-3	TRBJ2-2	CASSPRDRAANTGELFF
TRBV5-6	TRBJ2-7	CASSLGLAVYEQYF
TRBV27	TRBJ1-1	CASSLRPGGRVTEAFF
TRBV5-1	TRBJ2-7	CASSLGLAGSYEQYF
TRBV28	TRBJ1-4	CASSSEPPGQGLTNEKLFF
TRBV27	TRBJ2-7	CASSGTGTSGSRAEQYF
TRBV5-6	TRBJ1-2	CASSFGQGFGYTF